This passage covers 4 T cell receptor beta chains from one sample sequenced in a study of T cell responses to AZD1222 COVID-19 vaccine. Measured with immunoSEQ multiplex PCR; TCRdb has only the in-frame clones, and not every one. The profile shows about 120,000 clones, 91% of them singletons. The sequences come from peripheral blood, collected on day 0 of AZD1222 vaccination. The receptors stem from an adult in good health.

This chain links TRBV19 with TRBJ2-7; 8 bases are a match to TRBD1. The CDR3 spans 15 residues. From germline, CDR1 is LNHDA and CDR2 SQIVND (reference sequence). J gave up 3 bases and V 5 bases, and 9 bases lay outside the gene matches. The CDR3: CASSPGQGAFYEQYF. CDR3 sequence (DNA): TGTGCCAGTAGTCCAGGACAGGGAGCGTTCTACGAGCAGTACTTC.

V and J are TRBV11-2 and TRBJ2-1, with a possible D match to TRBD2 (6 bases). This CDR3 is built from 15 residues. With 5 bases removed from V and 8 bases from J, the gap between germline ends came to 19 bases. Per the germline V gene, CDR1 is SGHAT and CDR2 is FQNNGV. CDR3 loop: CASSPQVAGIHEQFF. The CDR3 DNA sequence: TGTGCCAGCAGCCCGCAGGTTGCGGGGATCCATGAGCAGTTCTTC.

This rearrangement joins TRBV19 to TRBJ1-5, with D perhaps TRBD1 (6 bases). V lost 9 bases, J lost 1 base, and 13 bases lay in between. The germline V gene has CDR1 LNHDA and CDR2 SQIVND (reference sequence). This CDR3 has 14 amino acids. CDR3 region: CASRQDSSNQPQHF. The CDR3 DNA follows: TGTGCCAGCCGACAGGATTCGAGCAATCAGCCCCAGCATTTT.

The chain couples TRBV10-3 to TRBJ2-3; possible D gene TRBD2, 6 bases. Trimming removed 10 bases from V and 0 bases from J, with 23 bases in between. This CDR3 region has 17 residues. Per the germline V gene, CDR1 is ENHRY and CDR2 is SYGVKD. DNA for the CDR3: TGTGCCACCCGAGTCGCGGCGGGGCGCCTTAGCACAGATACGCAGTATTTT. It translates to CATRVAAGRLSTDTQYF.